The 13 T cell receptor beta chains reported below all come from one sample, sequenced in a study of shared clonotypes between healthy human individuals. Repertoires were generated with immunoSEQ multiplex PCR, while TCRdb's copy carries only in-frame clones and drops some. The table shows about half a million clones, with around 79% occurring only once. Sequenced sample: PBMCs. The receptors come from a woman in her 40s in good health. Some clones in this sample may be carry-over from other donors' samples.

About this clone: This sample also contains other DNA sequences that code for the same CDR3. V gene TRBV5-5 combines with J gene TRBJ2-2, with unresolved D. CDR1 SGHKS and CDR2 YYEKEE come from the germline V gene (reference sequence). The V end lost 0 bases, the J end lost 1 base, and 7 bases lay between the germline ends. The CDR3 length is 15 residues. The CDR3 reads CASSLGPLNTGELFF. Here the CDR3 DNA reads TGTGCCAGCAGCTTGGGACCCCTGAACACCGGGGAGCTGTTTTTT.

Only a few counts were recorded for this clone. The rearrangement uses TRBV28 and TRBJ1-2; 7 bases align to TRBD1. The CDR3 covers 13 residues. V was clipped by 6 bases and J by 6 bases; unmatched bases: 7. The germline V gene encodes CDR1 MDHEN and CDR2 SYDVKM. The CDR3 region is CASRPTGIHGYTF. CDR3 bases: TGTGCCAGCAGACCGACAGGGATTCATGGCTACACCTTC.

The CDR3: CASSPALAEIVQYF. CDR3 nucleotides: TGTGCCAGCTCACCAGCACTAGCGGAGATCGTTCAGTACTTC. The chain is built from TRBV18 and TRBJ2-4; the match to TRBD2 covers 8 bases. The CDR3 runs to 14 residues. Germline V CDR1 and CDR2: KGHSH, LQKENI. V dropped 2 bases and J dropped 11; count of bases not matched to a gene: 8.

V is TRBV6-6 and J is TRBJ1-4; the D is unclear. The CDR3 is 15 amino acids. Trimming stripped 3 bases from V and 2 bases from J, with 10 bases between. CDR1 and CDR2 (germline): MNHNY, SVGAGI (reference sequence). The CDR3: CASSYLPETNEKLFF. CDR3 coding DNA: TGTGCCAGCAGTTATCTTCCGGAGACTAATGAAAAACTGTTTTTT.

The rearrangement joins TRBV7-9 to TRBJ1-1; 9 bases agree with TRBD1. The CDR3 covers 15 residues. J lost 4 bases, V lost 6 bases, and 9 bases had no gene match. The germline V gene has CDR1 SEHNR and CDR2 FQNEAQ (reference sequence). CDR3 region: CASSSTGGAGTEAFF. The CDR3 nucleotides are TGTGCCAGCAGTTCCACAGGGGGCGCGGGCACTGAAGCTTTCTTT.

This clone came up a few times. This chain connects TRBV27 to TRBJ1-6; D is possibly TRBD1 (5 bases). CDR1 and CDR2 from the germline V gene are MNHEY and SMNVEV (reference sequence). Between the trimmed V and J ends, which lost 3 bases and 7 bases, there was a span of 25 bases. This CDR3 spans 19 amino acids. DNA of the CDR3: TGTGCCAGCAGTTTGAGACGGGACCCATGGAACATTGAGAATTCACCCCTCCACTTT. Protein: CASSLRRDPWNIENSPLHF.

This sequence joins TRBV5-6 and TRBJ2-6, with D uncertain. The V gene's germline CDR1 is SGHDT and CDR2 YYEEEE. V was clipped by 0 bases and J by 0 bases, with 13 bases between them. The CDR3 spans 18 residues. CDR3 loop: CASSLVGRSYSGANVLTF. In DNA, the CDR3 is TGTGCCAGCAGCTTGGTAGGCAGATCCTACTCTGGGGCCAACGTCCTGACTTTC.

This rearrangement joins TRBV30 to TRBJ2-1, with a tentative D call TRBD1 (6 bases). Germline CDR1 and CDR2: GTSNPN and SVGIG (reference sequence). The CDR3 sequence is 15 residues long. Trimming cost V 4 bases and J 4 bases, with 17 bases left between them. This CDR3 reads CAWTPGTSRYNEQFF. CDR3 bases: TGTGCCTGGACCCCCGGGACATCCCGTTACAATGAGCAGTTCTTC.

In this sample, this clone turned up once. V is TRBV6-4 and J is TRBJ2-2; no clear D. Germline-derived CDR1 and CDR2 are MRHNA and SNTAGT. V lost 5 bases and J 5 bases, leaving 9 bases between the germline ends. This CDR3 is built from 13 residues. The CDR3 protein is CASSTTHTGELFF. The CDR3, as DNA: TGTGCCAGCAGTACCACACATACCGGGGAGCTGTTTTTT.

The CDR3 DNA reads as TGTGCCAGCAGTATGACGGCCATGAACACTGAAGCTTTCTTT. Its protein product is CASSMTAMNTEAFF. This chain links TRBV2 with TRBJ1-1; D is unresolved. The CDR3 covers 14 residues. CDR1 and CDR2 from the germline V gene are SNHLY and FYNNEI. With 5 bases removed from V and 0 bases from J, the gap between germline ends came to 10 bases.

This chain uses TRBV9 with TRBJ2-3, with D unclear. V lost 0 bases to trimming and J lost 2 bases, with 4 bases between them. Germline CDR1 reads SGDLS; CDR2 reads YYNGEE. This CDR3 has 13 amino acids. CDR3 residues: CASSVAFTDTQYF. The CDR3 DNA reads as TGTGCCAGCAGCGTAGCCTTCACAGATACGCAGTATTTT.

The rearrangement joins TRBV18 to TRBJ1-2; 12 nucleotides agree with TRBD1. This CDR3 has 14 amino acids. Per germline, CDR1 KGHSH and CDR2 LQKENI. The junction had 4 bases not matched to a gene; V was cut back by 3 bases and J by 8 bases. The CDR3 region has the DNA TGTGCCAGCTCACCGGGGACAGGGGGCGCAGGCTACACCTTC. The encoded protein is CASSPGTGGAGYTF.

The chain is built from TRBV2 and TRBJ1-2, with TRBD1 identical over 11 bases. V was clipped by 6 bases and J by 2 bases; unmatched bases: 14. The CDR3 runs to 18 residues. Germline V CDR1 and CDR2: SNHLY, FYNNEI. This chain's CDR3 is CASSPRFGTGGLNYGYTF. The CDR3 region has the DNA TGTGCCAGCAGCCCCCGATTCGGGACAGGGGGACTCAACTATGGCTACACCTTC.